Presented here are 16 T cell receptor beta chains from one specimen sequenced in a study of blood T cell repertoires in COVID-19. Sequencing used immunoSEQ multiplex PCR; TCRdb keeps in-frame clones, though not all of them. This sample has roughly 440,000 clones, with more than 70% found just once. The sample comprised peripheral blood. The source is a woman aged 45-59 years with COVID-19, enrolled during active disease.

The CDR3 DNA reads TGTGCCAGCAGCGTAGCTAAGGGACAGGGATACTATGGCTACACCTTC. Translation: CASSVAKGQGYYGYTF. The rearrangement uses TRBV9 and TRBJ1-2, with 9 bases lining up with TRBD1. Germline V gene sequence: CDR1 SGDLS, CDR2 YYNGEE. Trimming cost V 0 bases and J 3 bases; bases outside gene matches: 6. The CDR3 has 16 residues.

This rearrangement joins TRBV27 to TRBJ1-1; 10 bases align to TRBD1. Trimming removed 7 bases from V and 3 bases from J; junction bases left unmatched: 5. Germline CDR1 is MNHEY and CDR2 is SMNVEV (reference sequence). The CDR3 is made up of 14 amino acids. The DNA for the CDR3 is TGTGCCAGCACCCGACAGGGGGCGTACACTGAAGCTTTCTTT. It yields the protein CASTRQGAYTEAFF.

The sample holds one count of this clone. V usage is TRBV5-5 and J usage is TRBJ1-3; weak D call: TRBD1 (6 bases). Per germline, CDR1 SGHKS and CDR2 YYEKEE (reference sequence). CDR3 size: 15 residues. V was clipped by 3 bases and J by 0 bases, with 10 bases between them. The CDR3 reads CASSSSTGSGNTIYF. The DNA for the CDR3 is TGTGCCAGCAGCTCGTCGACAGGCTCTGGAAACACCATATATTTT.

This chain links TRBV24-1 with TRBJ2-7; 9 bases map to TRBD1. CDR1 KGHDR and CDR2 SFDVKD come from the germline V gene. The CDR3 contains 14 residues. The V segment lost 4 bases and the J segment 5 bases; nucleotides outside the gene matches: 5. The CDR3, as DNA: TGTGCCACCAGTGACGGGACAGGGAAGAACGAGCAGTACTTC. This gives the protein CATSDGTGKNEQYF.

This clone was seen a single time. The chain combines TRBV30 with TRBJ1-5; unclear D gene. This CDR3 spans 16 amino acids. CDR1 and CDR2 (germline): GTSNPN, SVGIG (reference sequence). V gave up 0 bases and J gave up 3 bases, with 15 bases separating them. The CDR3: CAWSVNPAAVNQPQHF. The CDR3 coding sequence is TGTGCCTGGAGTGTAAACCCGGCGGCAGTCAATCAGCCCCAGCATTTT.

This chain connects TRBV7-9 to TRBJ2-7; 7 nucleotides match TRBD1. CDR1 SEHNR and CDR2 FQNEAQ come from the germline V gene (reference sequence). CDR3 size: 14 residues. The ends lost 0 bases at V and 3 bases at J; junction bases unmatched: 2. CDR3 DNA: TGTGCCAGCAGCTTAGCCGGACAGGTCTACGAGCAGTACTTC. Translation gives CASSLAGQVYEQYF.

This clone was seen a few times. The chain joins TRBV2 to TRBJ1-1; 12 bases map to TRBD1. The V and J ends lost 5 bases and 3 bases, in that order; junction bases with no gene match: 16. Germline CDR1 and CDR2: SNHLY and FYNNEI. The CDR3 has 19 residues. The CDR3 sequence: CASSYIPGQGAWGYTEAFF. The CDR3 DNA follows: TGTGCCAGCAGTTACATACCGGGACAGGGGGCATGGGGATACACTGAAGCTTTCTTT.

The gene calls are TRBV6-8 and TRBJ2-3, with 8 positions matching TRBD2. Trimming took 7 bases from V and 2 from J; bases not matched to a gene: 14. The germline gives CDR1 MNHGY, CDR2 SAAAGT. This CDR3 is 17 amino acids long. CDR3 residues: CASISAGGRRITDTQYF. The CDR3 bases are TGTGCCAGCATTTCGGCGGGGGGTCGCCGAATCACAGATACGCAGTATTTT.

The chain has TRBV5-1 and TRBJ1-2; no firm D call. The germline CDR1 and CDR2 sequences are SGHRS and YFSETQ. V dropped 5 bases and J dropped 2 bases, with 7 bases sitting between them. The CDR3 contains 12 residues. The CDR3 here is CASSDGNYGYTF. In nucleotides, the CDR3 is TGCGCCAGCAGTGACGGGAACTATGGCTACACCTTC.

This rearrangement joins TRBV10-3 to TRBJ1-1; TRBD1 aligns across 9 bases. Germline lookup yields CDR1 ENHRY and CDR2 SYGVKD. V lost 6 bases, J lost 4 bases, and 6 bases stayed unmatched. This CDR3 is built from 14 residues. CDR3 residues: CAISLTGGTTEAFF. CDR3 DNA sequence: TGTGCCATCAGCCTGACAGGGGGGACCACTGAAGCTTTCTTT.

This chain links TRBV9 with TRBJ2-2, with 9 bases lining up with TRBD1. Germline CDR1 SGDLS, CDR2 YYNGEE. V was pared by 7 bases and J by 7 bases, with 20 bases of the junction left unmatched. There are 18 residues in the CDR3. The CDR3 spells CASGPLRSGTGNFGELFF. CDR3 sequence (DNA): TGTGCCAGCGGTCCCCTACGATCCGGGACAGGGAATTTCGGGGAGCTGTTTTTT.

The V gene is TRBV6-5, the J gene TRBJ2-7; D possibly corresponds to TRBD1 (6 bases). The CDR3 has 12 residues. Trimming took 6 bases from V and 6 from J, leaving 12 bases between them. CDR1 is MNHEY, CDR2 SVGAGI, per germline. The CDR3 region has the DNA TGTGCCAGCAGGAGGACAGCTAGCGAGCAGTACTTC. Its protein is CASRRTASEQYF.

The chain links TRBV7-2 to TRBJ1-2; the D is unclear. Deletions cut 8 bases from V and 6 bases from J, with 7 bases between. Germline loops: CDR1 SGHTA, CDR2 FQGNSA. The CDR3 consists of 10 residues. The CDR3 is CASGEHGYTF. In DNA form, the CDR3 reads TGTGCCAGCGGGGAGCATGGCTACACCTTC.

The chain has TRBV30 and TRBJ2-1, with TRBD2 identical over 7 bases. The CDR3 totals 14 residues. Germline V gene sequence: CDR1 GTSNPN, CDR2 SVGIG (reference sequence). V shed 1 base and J 4 bases; nucleotides not matched to a gene: 4. The CDR3 DNA reads as TGTGCCTGGAGTGACCTAGCGGAATACAATGAGCAGTTCTTC. It is translated as CAWSDLAEYNEQFF.

The chain has TRBV19 and TRBJ2-3, with 7 bases lining up with TRBD1. The CDR3 length is 16 residues. The germline V gene encodes CDR1 LNHDA and CDR2 SQIVND (reference sequence). With V trimmed by 4 bases and J by 0 bases, 7 bases remained unmatched. CDR3: CASSNRGGPSTDTQYF. The DNA of the CDR3 is TGTGCCAGTAGTAACCGAGGGGGCCCGAGCACAGATACGCAGTATTTT.

The chain links TRBV29-1 to TRBJ2-1; D is ambiguous. The V and J ends lost 5 bases and 0 bases respectively, with 11 bases between them. The CDR3 totals 14 residues. Germline values: CDR1 SQVTM, CDR2 ANQGSEA. The DNA for the CDR3 is TGCAGCGTTCCCGGTCCTAGCTCCTACAATGAGCAGTTCTTC. It codes for CSVPGPSSYNEQFF.